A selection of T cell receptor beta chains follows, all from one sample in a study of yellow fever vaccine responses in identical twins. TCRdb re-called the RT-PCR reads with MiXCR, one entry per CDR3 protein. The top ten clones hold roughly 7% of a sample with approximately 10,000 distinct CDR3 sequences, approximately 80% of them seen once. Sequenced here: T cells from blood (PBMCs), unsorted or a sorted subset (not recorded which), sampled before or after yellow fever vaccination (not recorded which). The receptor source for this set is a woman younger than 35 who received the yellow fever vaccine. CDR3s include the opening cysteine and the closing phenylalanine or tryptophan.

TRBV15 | CATSADREVQPQHF
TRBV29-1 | CSVQWTGGQETQYF
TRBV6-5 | CASSYSGDGETQYF
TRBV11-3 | CASSLNGPGNYGYTF
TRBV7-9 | CASTRGPDSGNTIYF
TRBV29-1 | CSVEESILGVEQFF
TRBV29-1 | CSVGGSTEAFF
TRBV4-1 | CASSQGNYNEQFF
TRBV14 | CASSQDRLGLASYEQYF
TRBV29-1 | CSVEGAGAISKTQYF
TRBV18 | CASSLRDSWGEQFF
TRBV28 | CASSLLASSSYNEQFF
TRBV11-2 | CASSSTGDGNQPQHF
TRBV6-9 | CASSYTGTSGRNEQFF
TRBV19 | CASSYSVNTEAFF
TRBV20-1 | CSARDLLAGYEQYF
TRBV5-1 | CASRVGLAGGPVDEQFF
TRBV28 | CARDYRGGSPLHF
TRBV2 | CASSEPETQYF
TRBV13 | CASPGGPIRDEQFF
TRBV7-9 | CASSLADLDSWYF
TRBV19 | CASSMGQGYEQYF
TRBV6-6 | CASRRTGHTDTQYF
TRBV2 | CASSDLRQGSYNEQFF
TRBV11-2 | CASSYSGGAYNEQFF
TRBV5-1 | CASSLHQGANGGELFF
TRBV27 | CASSLGQGAMTEQYF
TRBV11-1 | CASSHDADRKFATNEKLFF
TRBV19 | CASSISQGGNQPQHF
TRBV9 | CASSVVAGGPSEQFF
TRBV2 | CASSEIAGEKNGDTQYF
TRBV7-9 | CASRARPNSPLHF
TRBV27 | CASRDRSSYNEQFF
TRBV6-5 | CASSYDTLAKNIQYF
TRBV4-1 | CASSQGGVTSSYEQYF
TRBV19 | CASSPGTGYEQYF
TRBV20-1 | CSARDLSGNEQFF
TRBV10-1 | CASSENSEMALHF
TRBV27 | CASSYGETQYF
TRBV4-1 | CASSQPLLSTEAFF
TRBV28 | CASSTTSVSGTQYF
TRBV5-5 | CASSPGGGRSYGYTF
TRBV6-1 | CASATGNSYEQYF
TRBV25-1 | CASSEGVADEQFF
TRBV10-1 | CASNPGPREAFF
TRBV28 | CASSLQKPQETQYF
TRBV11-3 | CASTLRQDREYEQFF
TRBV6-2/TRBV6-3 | CASSFETGTNPSGTGELFF
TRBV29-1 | CSVPGTGYYGYTF
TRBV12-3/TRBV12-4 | CASSFGDRGFLNEQFF
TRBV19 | CASSILTGGGTDTQYF
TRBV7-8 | CASSPDRVGDEKLFF
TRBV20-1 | CSAKGYRSGTSGGVEDTQYF
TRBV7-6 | CASSQDRGSDSPLHF